By share, the clone carrying this T cell receptor (beta chain) ranks as medium-sized (0.01 to 0.1%). The antigen remains unidentified. Germline V gene sequence: CDR1 SNHLY, CDR2 FYNNEI. Trimming took off 5 bases at V and 5 bases at J, with 15 bases between the two ends. This CDR3 region has 14 residues. TCR beta CDR3 amplification used multiplex PCR with 32 V and 13 J primers. TCRdb called the multiplex PCR reads again in MiXCR, with one record for every CDR3 protein. The table records roughly 6,000 distinct CDR3 sequences, 20% to 25% of them present only once. At around 600 ng per sample, bulk tumor genomic DNA provided the template. During surgery, several far-apart biopsies were obtained from every primary tumor. Before undergoing curative surgery, patients had newly diagnosed non-small cell lung cancer that was untreated. The data belong to a study of immune heterogeneity within non-small cell lung tumors. Study as a whole: Histology included several squamous cell carcinomas, around 10 non-squamous carcinomas and 1 unspecified tumor. General study points: High-frequency clones unique to single sites coexisted with identical dominant CDR3 beta clonotypes that recurred across tumor sites within a patient.

Sequencing was performed on lung tumor tissue. The receptor comes from a man in his 70s with non-small cell lung cancer. The chain couples TRBV2 to TRBJ1-2, with D perhaps TRBD1 (6 bases). In DNA form, the CDR3 reads TGTGCCAGCAGTCCCTCGGCCGGGACATATGGCTACACCTTC. Translation: CASSPSAGTYGYTF.